This T cell receptor (beta chain) originates from a study of early T cells in non-severe SARS-CoV-2 infection. Each single cDNA molecule received a unique molecular identifier. In TCRdb, the 5' RACE reads were re-called with MiXCR into one record per CDR3 protein. Of tens of thousands of distinct CDR3 sequences listed, approximately 13% are singletons. This clonotype showed up many times. CDR3 length equals 15 residues. Germline CDR1 is SQVTM and CDR2 is ANQGSEA. The junction had 6 bases not matched to a gene; V was cut back by 1 base and J by 2 bases. The rearrangement uses TRBV29-1 and TRBJ1-2, with 8 bases matching TRBD1. This sequence was found in an adult who was a healthcare worker with PCR-confirmed SARS-CoV-2 infection or an uninfected control (not recorded which). The material sequenced was whole blood. The chain's CDR3 is CSVEGDRHPNYGYTF. As DNA, the CDR3 is TGCAGCGTTGAAGGGGACAGGCATCCCAACTATGGCTACACCTTC. Filled out from reference TRBV29-1 and TRBJ1-2, the complete variable domain reads SAVISQKPSRDICQRGTSLTIQCQVDSQVTMMFWYRQQPGQSLTLIATANQGSEATYESGFVIDKFPISRPNLTFSTLTVSNMSPEDSSIYLCSVEGDRHPNYGYTFGSGTRLTVV.